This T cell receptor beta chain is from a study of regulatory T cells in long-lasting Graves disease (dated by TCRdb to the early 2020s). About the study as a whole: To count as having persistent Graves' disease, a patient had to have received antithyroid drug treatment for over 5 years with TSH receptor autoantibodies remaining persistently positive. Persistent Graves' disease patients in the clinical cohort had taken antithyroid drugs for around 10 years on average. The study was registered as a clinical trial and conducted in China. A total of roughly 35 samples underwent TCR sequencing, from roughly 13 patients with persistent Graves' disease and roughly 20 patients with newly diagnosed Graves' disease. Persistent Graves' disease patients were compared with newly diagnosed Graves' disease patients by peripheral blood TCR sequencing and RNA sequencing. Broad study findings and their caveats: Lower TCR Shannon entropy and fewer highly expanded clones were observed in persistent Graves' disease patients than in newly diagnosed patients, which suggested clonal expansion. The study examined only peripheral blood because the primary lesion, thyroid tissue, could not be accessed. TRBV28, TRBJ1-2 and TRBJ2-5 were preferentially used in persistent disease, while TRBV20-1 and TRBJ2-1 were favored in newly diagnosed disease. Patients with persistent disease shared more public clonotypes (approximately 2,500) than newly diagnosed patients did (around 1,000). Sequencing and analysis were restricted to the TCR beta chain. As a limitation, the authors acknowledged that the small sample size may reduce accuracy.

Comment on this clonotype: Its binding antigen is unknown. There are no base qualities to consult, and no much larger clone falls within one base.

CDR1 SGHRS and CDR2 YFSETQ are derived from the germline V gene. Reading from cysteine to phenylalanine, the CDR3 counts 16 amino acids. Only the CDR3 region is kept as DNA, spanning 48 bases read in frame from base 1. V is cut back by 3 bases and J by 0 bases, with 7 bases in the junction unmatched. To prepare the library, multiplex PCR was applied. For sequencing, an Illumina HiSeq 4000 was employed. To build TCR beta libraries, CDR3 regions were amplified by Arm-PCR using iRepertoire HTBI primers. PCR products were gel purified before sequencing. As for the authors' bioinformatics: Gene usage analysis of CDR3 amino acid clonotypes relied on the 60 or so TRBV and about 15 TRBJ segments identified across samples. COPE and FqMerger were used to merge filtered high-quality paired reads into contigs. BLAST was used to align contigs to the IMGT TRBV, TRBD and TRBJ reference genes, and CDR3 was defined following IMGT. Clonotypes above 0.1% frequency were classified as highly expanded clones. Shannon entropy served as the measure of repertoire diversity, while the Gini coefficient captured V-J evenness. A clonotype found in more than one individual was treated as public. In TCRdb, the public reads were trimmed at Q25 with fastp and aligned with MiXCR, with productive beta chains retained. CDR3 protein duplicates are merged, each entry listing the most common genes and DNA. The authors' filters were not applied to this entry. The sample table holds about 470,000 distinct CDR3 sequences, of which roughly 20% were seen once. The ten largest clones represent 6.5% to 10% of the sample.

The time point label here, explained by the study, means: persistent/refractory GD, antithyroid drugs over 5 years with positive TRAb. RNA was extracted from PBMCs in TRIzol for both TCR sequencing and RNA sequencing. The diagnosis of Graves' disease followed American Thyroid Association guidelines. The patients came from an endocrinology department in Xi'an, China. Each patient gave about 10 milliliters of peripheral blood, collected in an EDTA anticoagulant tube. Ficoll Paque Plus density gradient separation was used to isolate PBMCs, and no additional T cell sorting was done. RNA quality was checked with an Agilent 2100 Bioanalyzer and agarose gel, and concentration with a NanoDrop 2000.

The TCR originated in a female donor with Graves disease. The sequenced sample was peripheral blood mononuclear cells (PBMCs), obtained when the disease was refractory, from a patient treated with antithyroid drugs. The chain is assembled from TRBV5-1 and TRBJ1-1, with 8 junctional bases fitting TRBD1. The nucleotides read TGCGCCAGCAGCTCCCAATGGACAGGGCTGAACACTGAAGCTTTCTTT. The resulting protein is CASSSQWTGLNTEAFF.